The TCR beta chain described here comes from a study of cytomegalovirus exposure and HLA in healthy donors. General study results and limits: For most subjects, TCR beta sequences were reported to predict HLA-A and HLA-B alleles with accuracy. Later work found most CMV-associated TCR beta chains apparently HLA-restricted. Rare sequences made up most TCRs, while some public TCRs were found in many donors. Prior analysis indicated that the majority of TCR beta V segments exhibited productivity approximately 87% or approximately 30% of the time.

Notes on this clone: Antigen specificity is unknown.

Primers: 60 Vbeta forward and 13 Jbeta reverse. Some clones are missing from TCRdb's copy, which holds only in-frame ones; the method was immunoSEQ multiplex PCR. This sample has approximately 150,000 clones, with nearly 85% found just once. Germline CDR1 is ENHRY and CDR2 is SYGVKD. This CDR3 is built from 12 residues. With 4 bases removed from V and 6 bases from J, the gap between germline ends came to 10 bases. Sequenced: PBMCs. The source of this sequence is a male donor in good health and CMV-seronegative. The rearrangement links TRBV10-3 to TRBJ2-7; a possible D gene is TRBD1 (5 bases). CDR3 in DNA: TGTGCCATCAGTGGGCAGGGAATCGAGCAGTACTTC. It encodes CAISGQGIEQYF.